This TCR beta chain was retrieved from a study of early T cells in non-severe SARS-CoV-2 infection. Overall study context: Investigators sequenced bulk RNA drawn from unsorted whole blood, and chains remained unpaired.

TCRdb processed the 5' RACE reads anew with MiXCR; each CDR3 protein has one entry. The sample yields around 80,000 distinct CDR3 sequences, around 12% seen once. There are 14 residues in the CDR3. Germline lookup yields CDR1 MGHDK and CDR2 SYGVNS. V was clipped by 6 bases and J by 4 bases, with 12 bases between them. Study observations and caveats: There was a bias toward anti-spike CD8 responses in VDJdb matching, which missed private and CD4 specificities.

In this sample, this clonotype turned up many times. Antigen specificity is unknown. Sequencing was performed on whole blood. The sequence derives from an adult who was a healthcare worker with PCR-confirmed SARS-CoV-2 infection or an uninfected control (not recorded which). This chain uses TRBV25-1 with TRBJ1-4; D is perhaps TRBD1 (5 bases). CDR3 sequence (DNA): TGTGCCAGCAGACCTCAGGGAAATAATGAAAAACTGTTTTTT. Encoded protein: CASRPQGNNEKLFF.